Listed below are T cell receptor beta chains from one sample, sequenced in a study of cytomegalovirus exposure and HLA in healthy donors. Assay used: immunoSEQ multiplex PCR; TCRdb lists only in-frame clones, some missing. The table has some 79,000 clones, more than 50% seen once. Sequencing used PBMCs. Every receptor here comes from a woman aged 35 to 49 in good health and CMV-seropositive. The CDR3 runs from the conserved cysteine through the conserved F or W. A D gene is named only where the DNA matches it firmly. Only part of the rows carry a size: once, few, many, or a class if the clone is expanded.

>.|TRBJ2-7|TRBD1|TRBV6-6
TGTGCCAGCAGGCTGGGACAGGGGATCTACGAGCAGTACTTC
CASRLGQGIYEQYF
>once|TRBJ1-2|TRBD1|TRBV7-2
TGTGCCAGCAGCTTACAGGGGGCCGTCGGCTACACCTTC
CASSLQGAVGYTF
>.|TRBJ2-5|.|TRBV2
TGTGCCAGCAGTGAAGAACCGGGATGGACCCAGTACTTC
CASSEEPGWTQYF
>.|TRBJ1-4|TRBD1|TRBV19
TGTGCCAGTCGGACAGGGATGAGGGAAAAACTGTTTTTT
CASRTGMREKLFF
>.|TRBJ1-1|TRBD1|TRBV5-4
TGTGCCGGGGCAAACAGGGGTGGTTTAACTGAAGCTTTCTTT
CAGANRGGLTEAFF
>.|TRBJ1-5|.|TRBV7-9
TGTGCCAGCAGCTTAATGGAGGGGCCCCAGCATTTT
CASSLMEGPQHF
>.|TRBJ2-3|TRBD2|TRBV28
TGTGCCAGCACCTCGGGCTTTTTGGGGGGGACAGATACGCAGTATTTT
CASTSGFLGGTDTQYF
>.|TRBJ2-7|TRBD1|TRBV6-5
TGTGCCACCTCCCCGGGACAGGGCTTCTACGAGCAGTACTTC
CATSPGQGFYEQYF
>few|TRBJ2-2|TRBD2|TRBV10-2
TGCGCCAGCAGTGAGAGCGGGAGGGGCACCGGGGAGCTGTTTTTT
CASSESGRGTGELFF
>.|TRBJ2-1|TRBD1|TRBV5-4
TGTGCCAGCAGCTTTCCGGGACAGGCCTACAATGAGCAGTTCTTC
CASSFPGQAYNEQFF
>few|TRBJ1-1|.|TRBV18
TGTGCCAGCACTGACTCCAGGGACACTGAAGCTTTCTTT
CASTDSRDTEAFF
>.|TRBJ2-3|.|TRBV7-9
TGTGCCAGCAGCATAGACCAGGGAGATACGCAGTATTTT
CASSIDQGDTQYF
>once|TRBJ2-3|TRBD1|TRBV30
TGTGCCTGGAGTGGAAGGAACAGGGGGCCGACAGATACGCAGTATTTT
CAWSGRNRGPTDTQYF
>.|TRBJ2-1|.|TRBV7-9
TGTGCCAGCAGCTTAACGGGAGTAAAGGCCAATGAGCAGTTCTTC
CASSLTGVKANEQFF
>.|TRBJ2-7|TRBD1|TRBV6-6
TGTGCCAGCAGACCTACAGGGGCGATCTACGAGCAGTACTTC
CASRPTGAIYEQYF
>once|TRBJ1-1|.|TRBV30
TGTGCCTGCGGCACAGGGCTCACTGAAGCTTTCTTT
CACGTGLTEAFF
>.|TRBJ2-2|.|TRBV27
TGTGCCAGCAGTTTATCGTCAGGTCCCTTGAACACCGGGGAGCTGTTTTTT
CASSLSSGPLNTGELFF
>once|TRBJ2-5|.|TRBV5-4
TGTGCCAGCAGAAATCCAGGGGCGGCGGAGACCCAGTACTTC
CASRNPGAAETQYF
>.|TRBJ2-1|.|TRBV6-1
TGTGCCAGCAGTGATGTAGTTGAGGAGCAGTTCTTC
CASSDVVEEQFF
>.|TRBJ1-5|TRBD1|TRBV27
TGTGCCAGCAGTTTATACGGGACAGGGGAGCAGCCCCAGCATTTT
CASSLYGTGEQPQHF
>.|TRBJ2-5|TRBD2|TRBV18
TGTGCCAGCTCACCACCGGGCGGGAGCAAAAAGACCCAGTACTTC
CASSPPGGSKKTQYF
>.|TRBJ2-1|.|TRBV27
TGTGCCAGCAGTTTATATGCCGGGGACAATGAGCAGTTCTTC
CASSLYAGDNEQFF
>.|TRBJ2-3|TRBD2|TRBV10-3
TGTGCCATCAGAGTAGCGGGAGGCCTTCCCCCAGATACGCAGTATTTT
CAIRVAGGLPPDTQYF
>.|TRBJ1-5|.|TRBV6-5
TGTGCCAGCAGTTACGACAGAAGTAATCAGCCCCAGCATTTT
CASSYDRSNQPQHF
>.|TRBJ1-5|TRBD1|TRBV6-1
TGTGCCAGCTGGGACAGGAACAATCAGCCCCAGCATTTT
CASWDRNNQPQHF
>.|TRBJ1-1|TRBD1|TRBV28
TGTGCCAGCAGTTGGACAGGGGGCCGAACTGAAGCTTTCTTT
CASSWTGGRTEAFF
>.|TRBJ1-4|.|TRBV19
TGTGCCAGTAGCCCGGGGGGGGTGGTCGATGAAAAACTGTTTTTT
CASSPGGVVDEKLFF
>.|TRBJ1-2|.|TRBV11-3
TGTGCCAGCAGCTTAGACGGGATTGGCTACACCTTC
CASSLDGIGYTF
>few|TRBJ2-1|.|TRBV19
TGTGCCAGTAGTATGGATGGACTTCGGCTAGCCCTCAATGAGCAGTTCTTC
CASSMDGLRLALNEQFF
>once|TRBJ2-1|TRBD2|TRBV11-2
TGTGCCAGCAGCTTAGGTCAGATAGCCGCGGTGGGGGGGGATGAGCAGTTCTTC
CASSLGQIAAVGGDEQFF
>.|TRBJ2-7|TRBD1|TRBV29-1
TGCAGCGCCCGCCGGGACAGGGACGAGCAGTACTTC
CSARRDRDEQYF
>.|TRBJ2-7|.|TRBV7-2
TGTGCCAGCAGCCCCTTCCCTTTACTAGTGGACTACGAGCAGTACTTC
CASSPFPLLVDYEQYF
>.|TRBJ2-7|.|TRBV7-9
TGTGCCAGCAGCTTAAGGGGCGGACAAACCTACGAGCAGTACTTC
CASSLRGGQTYEQYF
>once|TRBJ2-2|.|TRBV4-2
TGTGCCAGCAGCTCATCCATTTACGGGAGCGACACCGGGGAGCTGTTTTTT
CASSSSIYGSDTGELFF
>.|TRBJ1-1|TRBD1|TRBV6-1
TGTGCCAGCAGTCCACGGACAGGGGGCGACACTGAAGCTTTCTTT
CASSPRTGGDTEAFF
>.|TRBJ2-5|.|TRBV7-2
TGTGCCAGCAGCCACCGGGACACCCGTTCGGAGACCCAGTACTTC
CASSHRDTRSETQYF
>.|TRBJ2-3|TRBD2|TRBV6-5
TGTGCCAGCAGTTCCCTAGCGGGAGTCACAGATACGCAGTATTTT
CASSSLAGVTDTQYF
>few|TRBJ2-1|TRBD1|TRBV25-1
TGTGCCAGCAGTGAAGGGGGACAGGGTAAAAATGAGCAGTTCTTC
CASSEGGQGKNEQFF
>.|TRBJ1-1|.|TRBV27
TGTGCCAGCAGTTTAAGGGGGGGCGTGGGGACTGAAGCTTTCTTT
CASSLRGGVGTEAFF
>few|TRBJ1-2|.|TRBV28
TGTGCCAGCAGTTACCCCTACCGCACCCCGAGCTACTACACCTTC
CASSYPYRTPSYYTF
>.|TRBJ2-7|TRBD1|TRBV7-2
TGTGCCAGCAGCTCCAGGGGGCTAGGTGAGCAGTACTTC
CASSSRGLGEQYF
>.|TRBJ2-1|TRBD2|TRBV25-1
TGTGCCAGCAGCCTAGCGGGAGGCTTTTACAATGAGCAGTTCTTC
CASSLAGGFYNEQFF
>.|TRBJ1-4|TRBD1|TRBV6-5
TGTGCCAGCAGTTACTCGAGGGCAGGGGGTCTGTTTTTT
CASSYSRAGGLFF
>few|TRBJ1-2|.|TRBV28
TGTGCCAGCGAGGGCCAGGGGAACTATGGCTACACCTTC
CASEGQGNYGYTF
>.|TRBJ2-7|TRBD1|TRBV30
TGTGCCTGGAGTGCCGGGACAGGGACCTACGAGCAGTACTTC
CAWSAGTGTYEQYF
>.|TRBJ1-5|.|TRBV6-1
TGTGCCAGCAGTGCACAGCTCAATCAGCCCCAGCATTTT
CASSAQLNQPQHF
>.|TRBJ1-1|.|TRBV23-1
TGCGCCAGCAGTAACCCGAGAAGGAACACTGAAGCTTTCTTT
CASSNPRRNTEAFF
>.|TRBJ1-6|.|TRBV5-1
TGCGCCAGCAGCTTGGACCCGCAGGGAAGTAATTCACCCCTCCACTTT
CASSLDPQGSNSPLHF
>.|TRBJ1-2|.|TRBV28
TGTGCCAGCAGTTTCCGACAAGGCTACACCTTC
CASSFRQGYTF
>.|TRBJ1-1|.|TRBV12-5
TGTGCTAGTGGTTTGGTTTACAGTGAAGCTTTCTTT
CASGLVYSEAFF
>once|TRBJ2-1|TRBD1|TRBV18
TGTGCCAGCTCACCAACAACGGGACAGGGGTACAATGAGCAGTTCTTC
CASSPTTGQGYNEQFF
>few|TRBJ1-2|TRBD1|TRBV9
TGTGCCAGCAGCCCTAGACAGGGGGAAGGCTACACCTTC
CASSPRQGEGYTF
>.|TRBJ2-4|TRBD1|TRBV25-1
TGTGCCAGCAGTGGCGACAGGGGGAAAAACATTCAGTACTTC
CASSGDRGKNIQYF
>.|TRBJ2-1|TRBD2|TRBV7-3
TGTGCCAGCAGCCAACGACTAGCGGGTGGGAATGAGCAGTTCTTC
CASSQRLAGGNEQFF
>once|TRBJ1-1|.|TRBV6-6
TGTGCCAGCAGTTACCAGGGTGGAACGACTGAAGCTTTCTTT
CASSYQGGTTEAFF
>.|TRBJ2-3|TRBD2|TRBV18
TGTGCCAGCTCACCTCCTAGCGGGACTAGCACAGATACGCAGTATTTT
CASSPPSGTSTDTQYF
>.|TRBJ1-3|.|TRBV19
TGTGCCCGTAGTATTATCTCCTCTGGAAACACCATATATTTT
CARSIISSGNTIYF